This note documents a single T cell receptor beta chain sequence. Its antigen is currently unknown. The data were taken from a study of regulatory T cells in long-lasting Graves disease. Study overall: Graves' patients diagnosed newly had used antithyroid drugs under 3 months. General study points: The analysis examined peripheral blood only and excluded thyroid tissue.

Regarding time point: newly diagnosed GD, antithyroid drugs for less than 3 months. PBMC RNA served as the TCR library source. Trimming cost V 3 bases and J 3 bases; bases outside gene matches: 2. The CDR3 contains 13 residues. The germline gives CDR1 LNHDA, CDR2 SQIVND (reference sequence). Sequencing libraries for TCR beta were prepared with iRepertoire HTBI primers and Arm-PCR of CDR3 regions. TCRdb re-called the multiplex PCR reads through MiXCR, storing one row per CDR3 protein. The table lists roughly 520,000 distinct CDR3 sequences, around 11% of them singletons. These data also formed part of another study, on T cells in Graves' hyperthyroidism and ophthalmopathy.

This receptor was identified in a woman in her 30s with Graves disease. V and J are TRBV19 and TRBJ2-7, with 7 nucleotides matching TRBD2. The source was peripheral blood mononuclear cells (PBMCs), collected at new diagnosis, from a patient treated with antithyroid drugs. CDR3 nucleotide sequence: TGTGCCAGTAGTATCGGGGACTACTACGAGCAGTACTTC. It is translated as CASSIGDYYEQYF.